This T cell receptor (beta chain) was captured by sequencing in a study of T-cell reconstitution after alpha-beta-depleted transplantation in children. Study results and limitations: T-cell numbers and diversity, one year after transplant, stemmed largely from T cells that were newly produced. High day-60 TCRbeta diversity in some patients came from surviving recipient T cells and thymic progenitors.

It was with unique molecular identifiers that the TCRbeta library was prepared. In TCRdb, the PCR reads were re-called with MiXCR into one record per CDR3 protein. The sample holds hundreds of thousands of distinct CDR3 sequences; under 12% are singletons and the top ten take around 2%. In its sample, this clonotype was seen many times. Its antigen is still unknown. This CDR3 has 13 residues. Germline-derived CDR1 and CDR2 are MNHEY and SMNVEV (reference sequence). Trimming removed 5 bases at V and 8 bases at J, with 10 bases between. The V and J genes are TRBV27 and TRBJ1-6; D gene ambiguous. This TCR came from a child aged 2-15 years with inherited bone marrow failure, due to receive a stem cell transplant. This material consisted of PBMCs, taken before TCRalphabeta/CD19-depleted stem cell transplant. Here the CDR3 DNA reads TGTGCCAGCAGTATCACCGTCGATTCACCCCTCCACTTT. It encodes CASSITVDSPLHF.